Listed below are T cell receptor beta chains from one sample, sequenced in a study of cytomegalovirus exposure and HLA in healthy donors. The data were produced by immunoSEQ multiplex PCR, yet TCRdb's version contains in-frame clones alone and is incomplete. The sample table sets out roughly 62,000 clones. What was sequenced was PBMCs. These receptors were taken from a woman under 30 in good health and CMV-seronegative. Each CDR3 is given without its conserved first and last residue.

J gene,V gene,CDR3 protein
TRBJ2-2,TRBV9,ASSVEASGSSGTGELF
TRBJ1-1,TRBV7-8,ASSLLTGNTEAF
TRBJ2-3,TRBV5-1,ASSLGDSSTDTQY
TRBJ2-2,TRBV5-1,ASSYAGDATGELF
TRBJ1-6,TRBV25-1,ASSESGYNSPLH
TRBJ2-5,TRBV6-5,ASSRTGAGETQY
TRBJ1-6,TRBV5-5,ASSLAQDYNSPLH
TRBJ1-6,TRBV19,ASKAGQRITSYNSPLH
TRBJ2-1,TRBV6-1,ASSVASYNEQF
TRBJ1-1,TRBV11-2,ASSLGPGGFTEAF
TRBJ1-1,TRBV27,ASSSPGTSNTEAF
TRBJ2-7,TRBV5-1,ASSTSGSADEQY
TRBJ2-1,TRBV5-1,ASSLGDKDNEQF
TRBJ1-2,TRBV29-1,SFRRGDYGYT
TRBJ1-1,TRBV6-1,ASRSLGSDGTEAF
TRBJ1-4,TRBV5-1,ASSEGVDEKLF
TRBJ2-5,TRBV5-1,ASTNGERETQY
TRBJ2-2,TRBV5-1,ASSTPTGKVTGELF
NA,TRBV4-2,ASSQGGGAYEQY
TRBJ2-7,TRBV9,ASIRISQRAYEQY